The sequence of this TCR beta chain was determined in a study of T-cell memory formation after mild COVID-19 (dated by TCRdb to about 2021). About the investigation overall: TCR sequence clusters from the two donors were found to be largely donor specific. In a couple of donors, T-cell clones that expanded and contracted after mild COVID-19 were tracked by sequencing TCRalpha and TCRbeta repertoires over time. Two young, previously healthy adult volunteers made up the cohort, one male and one female. The paper as a whole reports these results and caveats: Some responding clones were detected in pre-infection memory, which suggested that pre-existing cross-reactive memory T cells had joined the SARS-CoV-2 response. The study covered only a couple of mild cases, and larger cohorts including severe cases with pre-infection samples were considered necessary. From day 15 to 85, contracting clones showed balanced CD4/CD8 phenotypes, whereas a second wave of clones that expanded from day 15 to 37 leaned towards CD4+. Contracting CD4+ clones were located mainly in the CM and EM memory subsets, whereas CD8+ clones were found to be enriched in EMRA. SARS-CoV-2 specificity was not confirmed for the second-wave clones peaking on day 37.

The sample was run on an Illumina NovaSeq 6000. TCRalpha and TCRbeta cDNA libraries were constructed by 5'RACE with constant-segment primers, with sample barcodes and unique molecular identifiers being introduced. Trizol reagent was used to extract RNA from every sample. Libraries were amplified in two PCR steps, with a second sample barcode and Illumina TruSeq adapters added in the second step. The libraries were sequenced on an Illumina NovaSeq using 2 x 150 bp paired-end reads. The authors' pipeline ran thus. Demultiplexing of reads and collapsing into UMI-guided consensus sequences were performed with migec v1.2.7. Using mixcr v2.1.11, UMI consensuses were aligned to TRA and TRB V and J templates and then assembled into clonotypes. A clonotype was counted as expanded or contracted only when both edgeR and NoisET called the clonotype significant, with the noise models trained on biological replicates. For edgeR calls, the cutoffs were a false discovery rate-adjusted p below 0.01 and a log2 fold-change threshold of 1. As an exploratory analysis of dynamics, max-normalized trajectories of the 1000 most abundant clonotypes were examined by PCA with hierarchical clustering. Separately sequenced CD4+ and CD8+ repertoires were used to assign the CD4 or CD8 phenotype of responding clones. TCRdb took the public reads, trimmed them with fastp at Q25, ran MiXCR for clone calling and kept in-frame beta chains. A single entry per CDR3 protein holds the most common genes and DNA from its merged rows. TCRdb, not the original authors, processed these V and J calls. Within this sample are approximately 400,000 distinct CDR3 sequences, with roughly 18% of them counted one time only. 20% to 25% of the sample is taken by the ten largest.

From the germline V gene (reference sequence), CDR1 is MNHNY and CDR2 is SVGAGI. A distance of 10 bases separates the germline ends of V and J, which lose 8 bases and 2 bases respectively. The CDR3 holds 13 amino acids from the cysteine to the phenylalanine. The CDR3 DNA has 39 bases and is translated from base 1. Turning to this clonotype: Its antigen has not been determined. There are no base qualities to consult, and no much larger clone falls within one base.

PBMCs were isolated by Ficoll-Paque density gradient centrifugation. The material sequenced was PBMCs or a T cell subset sorted from them (not recorded which). The TCR sequence derives from a man younger than 30 who had mild COVID-19 (a few samples of this study predate the infection). The sample titles of this study are shuffled in the database, so cell type and time point are left out; the donor was told from shared clones. This sequence uses TRBV6-6 and TRBJ1-5; a tentative D call is TRBD1 (6 bases match). The bases read TGTGCCAGCGGGGGGCAAGGCAATCAGCCCCAGCATTTT. Its protein is CASGGQGNQPQHF.